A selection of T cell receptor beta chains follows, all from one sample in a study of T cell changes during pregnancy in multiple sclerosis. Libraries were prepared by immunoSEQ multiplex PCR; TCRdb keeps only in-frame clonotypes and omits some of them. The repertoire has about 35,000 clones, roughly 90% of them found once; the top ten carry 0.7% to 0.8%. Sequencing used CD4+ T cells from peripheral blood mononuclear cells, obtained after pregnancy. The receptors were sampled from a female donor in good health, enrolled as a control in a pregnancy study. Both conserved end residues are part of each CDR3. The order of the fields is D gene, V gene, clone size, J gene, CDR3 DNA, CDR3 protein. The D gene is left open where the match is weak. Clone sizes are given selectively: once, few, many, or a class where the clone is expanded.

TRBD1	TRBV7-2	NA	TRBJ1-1	TGTGCCAGCAGCTTAGACAGGGGACAACCGAACACTGAAGCTTTCTTT	CASSLDRGQPNTEAFF
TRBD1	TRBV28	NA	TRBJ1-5	TGTGCCAGCCGGGACAGAGATAATCAGCCCCAGCATTTT	CASRDRDNQPQHF
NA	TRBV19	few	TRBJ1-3	TGTGCCAGTAGTATATCGGCAGGGGAACATGGAAACACCATATATTTT	CASSISAGEHGNTIYF
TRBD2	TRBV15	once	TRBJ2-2	TGTGCCACCAGCACGAGCGGGAGGCAAACCGGGGAGCTGTTTTTT	CATSTSGRQTGELFF
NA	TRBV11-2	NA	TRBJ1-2	TGTGCCAGCAGCCGCGCCAAGTCTGGCTACACCTTC	CASSRAKSGYTF
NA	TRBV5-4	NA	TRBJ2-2	TGTGCCAGCAGCTTAAGGAACGGGGGACAGATAAACACCGGGGAGCTGTTTTTT	CASSLRNGGQINTGELFF
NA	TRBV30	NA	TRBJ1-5	TGTGCCTGGAGTGAAACGGGTAACCTATCGCCCCAGCATTTT	CAWSETGNLSPQHF
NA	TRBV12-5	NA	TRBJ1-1	TGTGCTAGTGGTCCCCTGACAGGGAACACTGAAGCTTTCTTT	CASGPLTGNTEAFF
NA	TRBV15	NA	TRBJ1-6	TGTGCCACCAGCAGAGAGGGGGGGAGAAGGTATAATTCACCCCTCCACTTT	CATSREGGRRYNSPLHF
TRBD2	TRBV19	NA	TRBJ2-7	TGTGCCAGTAGTTCCTGGACTAGCGGGAGTTACGAGCAGTACTTC	CASSSWTSGSYEQYF
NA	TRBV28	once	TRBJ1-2	TGTGCCAGCAGTGGGGAGGGGCTAGGCTACACCTTC	CASSGEGLGYTF
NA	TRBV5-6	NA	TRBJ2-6	TGTGCCAGCAGCCTTCGGGTCGTCAACGTCCTGACTTTC	CASSLRVVNVLTF
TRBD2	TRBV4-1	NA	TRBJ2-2	TGCGCCAGCAGCCAAGAGGGACTAGCGAAGGCCGGGGAGCTGTTTTTT	CASSQEGLAKAGELFF
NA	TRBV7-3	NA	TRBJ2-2	TGTGCCAGCAGCTTAGTCTCCGGGACAAGGAACACCGGGGAGCTGTTTTTT	CASSLVSGTRNTGELFF
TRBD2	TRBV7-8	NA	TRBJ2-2	TGTGCCAGCAGCCAACTAGCGGGAGCCGGGGAGCTGTTTTTT	CASSQLAGAGELFF
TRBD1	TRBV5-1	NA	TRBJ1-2	TGCGCCAGCAGCCCAGGGGGCGAGAATTTTGGCTACACCTTC	CASSPGGENFGYTF
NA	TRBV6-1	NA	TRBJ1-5	TGTGCCAGCAGTGAAGCAGGGGGGGAAAATCAGCCCCAGCATTTT	CASSEAGGENQPQHF
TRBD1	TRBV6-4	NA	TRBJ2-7	TGTGCCAGCAGAAGCCGCCGGGACAGGGGCCCTTACTCCTACGAGCAGTACTTC	CASRSRRDRGPYSYEQYF
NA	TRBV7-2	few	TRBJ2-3	TGTGCCAGCAGCCTCGAGCTTGGAGTGCAGTATTTT	CASSLELGVQYF
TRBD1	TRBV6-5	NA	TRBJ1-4	TGTGCCAGCAGTGGCACAGGGGTGGGAGAAAAACTGTTTTTT	CASSGTGVGEKLFF
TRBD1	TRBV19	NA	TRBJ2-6	TGTGCCAGTAGTATGGAGACAGGGGCCTTTGGGGCCAACGTCCTGACTTTC	CASSMETGAFGANVLTF
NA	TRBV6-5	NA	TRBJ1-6	TGTGCCAGCAGTTACTTCGACAGAAATAATTCACCCCTCCACTTT	CASSYFDRNNSPLHF
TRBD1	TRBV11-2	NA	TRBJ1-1	TGTGCCAGCAGCAAACAGGGGGCGGTGAACACTGAAGCTTTCTTT	CASSKQGAVNTEAFF
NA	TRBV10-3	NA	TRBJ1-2	TGTGCCATCAGTGAGTCATCAGGGAACTATGGCTACACCTTC	CAISESSGNYGYTF
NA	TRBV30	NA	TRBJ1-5	TGTGCCTGGAATGGGGGACCGGGGGTGCGAAGCCAGCATTTT	CAWNGGPGVRSQHF
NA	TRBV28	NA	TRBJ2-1	TGTGCCAGCGGAGAGGTCGTGAATCCGGGCTACAATGAGCAGTTCTTC	CASGEVVNPGYNEQFF
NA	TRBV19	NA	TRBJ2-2	TGTGCCACGTCGATCCGGGTCAACACCGGGGAGCTGTTTTTT	CATSIRVNTGELFF
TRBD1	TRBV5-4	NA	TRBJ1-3	TGTGCCAGCAGCCCCGGGACAGGAGCTCTCTCTGGAAACACCATATATTTT	CASSPGTGALSGNTIYF
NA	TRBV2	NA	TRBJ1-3	TGTGCCAGCAGTGTAATCGGGGTCGCTGGAAACACCATATATTTT	CASSVIGVAGNTIYF
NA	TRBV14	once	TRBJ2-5	TGTGCCAGCAGCCGCCCCTACAGGGGAGGCCAAGAGACCCAGTACTTC	CASSRPYRGGQETQYF
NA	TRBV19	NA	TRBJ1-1	TGTGCCAGTAGTATCCGGACAGCTAACACTGAAGCTTTCTTT	CASSIRTANTEAFF
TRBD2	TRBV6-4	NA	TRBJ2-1	TGTGCCAGCAGTGACTGGGGTAGCGGGAGGCCCTACAATGAGCAGTTCTTC	CASSDWGSGRPYNEQFF
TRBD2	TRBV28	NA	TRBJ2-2	TGTGCCAGCAGTTTACTAGCGGGGGATAACACCGGGGAGCTGTTTTTT	CASSLLAGDNTGELFF
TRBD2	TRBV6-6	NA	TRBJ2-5	TGTGCCAGCAGTTCTAGCGGGGGGGCTCGCGAGTACTTC	CASSSSGGAREYF
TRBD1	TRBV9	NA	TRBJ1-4	TGTGCCAGCAGCACGCCTGCAGGGGGCGGTCCCCAGAATGAAAAACTGTTTTTT	CASSTPAGGGPQNEKLFF
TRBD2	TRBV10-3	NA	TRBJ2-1	TGTGCCATCAGTGAGTCAACGGGGGGGCAGATCCATGAGCAGTTCTTC	CAISESTGGQIHEQFF
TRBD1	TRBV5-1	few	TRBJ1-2	TGCGCCAGCAGCCCTAAAGGGACAGCTTCTTATGGCTACACCTTC	CASSPKGTASYGYTF
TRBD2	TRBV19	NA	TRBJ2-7	TGTGCCAGTACCCCAACGCTTAGCGGGACCTACGAGCAGTACTTC	CASTPTLSGTYEQYF
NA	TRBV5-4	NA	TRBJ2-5	TGTGCCAGCAGCTGGGGCAGACAGCCAGATCAAGAGACCCAGTACTTC	CASSWGRQPDQETQYF
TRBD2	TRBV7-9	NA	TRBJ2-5	TGTGCCAGCAGCTTAGAGCGGGGGTTGGAGACCCAGTACTTC	CASSLERGLETQYF
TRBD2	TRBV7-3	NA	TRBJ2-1	TGTGCCAGCAGCCCCGGAGGGGGACTAGGCTACAATGAGCAGTTCTTC	CASSPGGGLGYNEQFF
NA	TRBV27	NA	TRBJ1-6	TGTGCCAGCAGTTTCGTACAGCAGGGTTCCTATAATTCACCCCTCCACTTT	CASSFVQQGSYNSPLHF
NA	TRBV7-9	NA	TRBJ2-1	TGTGCCAGCAGCTTTCGGGAGATTCTCAATGAGCAGTTCTTC	CASSFREILNEQFF
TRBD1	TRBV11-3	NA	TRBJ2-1	TGTGCCAGCAGCTTAGGGGACAGGGTGAATGAGCAGTTCTTC	CASSLGDRVNEQFF
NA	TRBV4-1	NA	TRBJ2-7	TGCGCCAGCAGCCAAGAGGGCCAGGGTCCGTACGAGCAGTACTTC	CASSQEGQGPYEQYF
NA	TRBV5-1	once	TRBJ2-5	TGCGCCAGCAGCTTGGACAGCCAAGAGACCCAGTACTTC	CASSLDSQETQYF
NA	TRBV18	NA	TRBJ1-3	TGTGCCAGCTCACCTCCAGGTTTCTCTGGAAACACCATATATTTT	CASSPPGFSGNTIYF
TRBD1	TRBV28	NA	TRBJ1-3	TGTGCCAGTGTGCCGTACAGGGGCCACTCTGGAAACACCATATATTTT	CASVPYRGHSGNTIYF
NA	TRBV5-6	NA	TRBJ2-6	TGTGCCAGCAGCCCAGAGGGAAACTCTGGGGCCAACGTCCTGACTTTC	CASSPEGNSGANVLTF
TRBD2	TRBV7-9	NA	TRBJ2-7	TGTGCCAGCAGCCGGTTCCTAGCGGGGGACCTCTACGAGCAGTACTTC	CASSRFLAGDLYEQYF
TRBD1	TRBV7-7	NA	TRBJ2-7	TGTGCCAGCAGCTCTAACCGGGACAGTTACGAGCAGTACTTC	CASSSNRDSYEQYF
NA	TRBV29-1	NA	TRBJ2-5	TGCAGCGTTGCCCGGCAGGTCCAAGAGACCCAGTACTTC	CSVARQVQETQYF
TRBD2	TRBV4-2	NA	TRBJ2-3	TGTGCCAGCAGCCGGCGGGACGGCGGGAGTGATACGCAGTATTTT	CASSRRDGGSDTQYF